This entry is about one T cell receptor (beta chain). Its antigen remains unknown. The sample comes from a study of T cells after yellow fever vaccination. Findings and limits, study-wide: A large majority of primary-vaccination clones showed up again after the booster (roughly 95% CD4, 75% to 90% CD8). The study noted that FACS-sorted repertoires could contain abundant clonotypes contaminating from the bulk population. A weaker secondary response peaked on day 5, the primary on day 15.

Germline assignment: CDR1 MNHEY and CDR2 SVGAGI. Trimming removed 0 bases at V and 5 bases at J, with 11 bases between. The CDR3 runs to 15 residues. Template switching by 5'RACE produced TCR cDNA, adding a universal primer site and UMIs. TCRdb redid the calling of the 5' RACE reads with MiXCR, one entry per CDR3 protein. The repertoire includes 450,000 to 600,000 distinct CDR3 sequences, approximately 13% of them detected once, and around 15% sits in the top ten. The TCR comes from a young man who received the YFV17D yellow fever vaccine. The sample here was PBMCs, taken on the day of the yellow fever booster vaccination. The gene calls are TRBV6-5 and TRBJ2-4; D gene ambiguous. This chain's CDR3 is CASSYSVKGENIQYF. In DNA form, the CDR3 reads TGTGCCAGCAGTTACTCGGTGAAAGGCGAAAACATTCAGTACTTC.